Listed below are T cell receptor beta chains from one sample, sequenced in a study of control samples from healthy donors and cancer patients. Libraries were prepared by immunoSEQ multiplex PCR; TCRdb keeps only in-frame clonotypes and omits some of them. The repertoire holds roughly 190,000 clones, with around 92% as singletons. Sequences were obtained from blood. The receptor source for this set is a woman younger than 45 in good health. Each CDR3 is given with its conserved first and last residue. Fields, in order: V gene, clone size, J gene, D gene, CDR3 protein, CDR3 DNA. The D gene is left open where the match is weak. Size tells how often a clone was seen (once, few, many) or the class of an expanded clone, and some rows leave it out.

TRBV6-4	NA	TRBJ2-1	NA	CASSDNPGYNEQFF	TGTGCCAGCAGTGACAACCCGGGCTACAATGAGCAGTTCTTC
TRBV6-2/TRBV6-3	NA	TRBJ1-5	NA	CASSYRGLSNQPQHF	TGTGCCAGCAGTTACAGGGGGTTGAGCAATCAGCCCCAGCATTTT
TRBV7-9	once	TRBJ1-4	NA	CASSLDRTNEKLFF	TGTGCCAGCAGCTTAGACAGGACTAATGAAAAACTGTTTTTT
TRBV11-2	once	TRBJ2-5	NA	CASSLVEGTQYF	TGTGCCAGCAGCTTAGTAGAAGGGACCCAGTACTTC
TRBV19	NA	TRBJ1-1	TRBD1	CASSIAGQGELYVEAFF	TGTGCCAGTAGTATCGCGGGACAGGGAGAACTCTACGTTGAAGCTTTCTTT
TRBV13	NA	TRBJ1-3	NA	CASSLGGTSGNTIYF	TGTGCCAGCAGCTTAGGGGGAACCTCTGGAAACACCATATATTTT
TRBV5-5	NA	TRBJ2-3	TRBD2	CASSFTSGGSTDTQYF	TGTGCCAGCAGCTTTACTAGCGGGGGGAGCACAGATACGCAGTATTTT
TRBV6-6	NA	TRBJ2-7	TRBD1	CASSRGYEQYF	TGTGCCAGCAGCAGGGGGTACGAGCAGTACTTC
TRBV10-1	NA	TRBJ2-2	NA	CASSGDISGELFF	TGCGCCAGCAGCGGCGACATCTCCGGGGAGCTGTTTTTT
TRBV7-9	medium-sized	TRBJ1-4	TRBD1	CASSLLQGRRTNEKLFF	TGTGCCAGCAGCTTACTACAGGGGAGGAGGACTAATGAAAAACTGTTTTTT
TRBV6-5	NA	TRBJ1-2	TRBD1	CASSRGQGAYGYTF	TGTGCCAGCAGTCGGGGACAGGGAGCCTATGGCTACACCTTC
TRBV21-1	NA	TRBJ1-6	NA	CASSKGDGDNSPLHF	TGTGCCAGCAGCAAAGGGGACGGGGATAATTCACCCCTCCACTTT
TRBV12-3/TRBV12-4	NA	TRBJ1-5	NA	CASSLNNNQPQHF	TGTGCCAGCAGTTTGAACAACAATCAGCCCCAGCATTTT
TRBV19	NA	TRBJ2-7	TRBD2	CASSSPTSGRYEQYF	TGTGCCAGTAGTTCCCCGACTAGCGGGAGGTACGAGCAGTACTTC
TRBV19	NA	TRBJ2-1	TRBD2	CASSIDPGLAGGPFYNEQFF	TGTGCCAGTAGTATAGACCCGGGACTAGCGGGGGGGCCGTTCTACAATGAGCAGTTCTTC
TRBV9	NA	TRBJ2-7	NA	CASSVGPSFLYEQYF	TGTGCCAGCAGCGTAGGGCCCTCCTTTCTTTACGAGCAGTACTTC
TRBV20-1	NA	TRBJ1-6	NA	CSASLSSYNSPLHF	TGCAGTGCTAGTCTCAGCTCCTATAATTCACCCCTCCACTTT
TRBV27	once	TRBJ1-3	NA	CASSLSVGNTIYF	TGTGCCAGCAGTTTATCGGTGGGAAACACCATATATTTT
TRBV4-2	once	TRBJ2-3	TRBD2	CASSLRLADTDTQYF	TGTGCCAGCAGCCTTAGACTAGCGGACACAGATACGCAGTATTTT
TRBV9	NA	TRBJ1-2	TRBD1	CASSAGTAYGYTF	TGTGCCAGCAGCGCCGGGACAGCCTATGGCTACACCTTC
TRBV2	NA	TRBJ1-3	TRBD1	CASRQGAVGNTIYF	TGTGCCAGCAGACAGGGGGCGGTTGGAAACACCATATATTTT
TRBV5-1	once	TRBJ1-6	NA	CASSLEGSNSPLHF	TGCGCCAGCAGCTTGGAGGGGTCGAATTCACCCCTCCACTTT
TRBV7-2	NA	TRBJ1-6	NA	CASSLVSPGQLNSPLHF	TGTGCCAGCAGCTTAGTATCCCCGGGACAATTAAATTCACCCCTCCACTTT
TRBV29-1	NA	TRBJ1-4	TRBD1	CSVARGGTNEKLFF	TGCAGCGTCGCCAGGGGGGGAACTAATGAAAAACTGTTTTTT
TRBV5-1	NA	TRBJ2-3	NA	CASSAGGHTDTQYF	TGCGCCAGCAGCGCCGGGGGCCACACAGATACGCAGTATTTT
TRBV6-1	NA	TRBJ1-6	NA	CASSESRQYNSPLHF	TGTGCCAGCAGTGAATCCCGACAGTATAATTCACCCCTCCACTTT
TRBV19	NA	TRBJ1-1	TRBD1	CASSIPGQWNTEAFF	TGTGCCAGTAGTATTCCGGGACAGTGGAACACTGAAGCTTTCTTT
TRBV27	few	TRBJ1-1	NA	CARTGNTEAFF	TGTGCCAGGACAGGGAACACTGAAGCTTTCTTT
TRBV3-1/TRBV3-2	NA	TRBJ2-5	NA	CASSRGLQETQYF	TGTGCCAGCAGCCGGGGCCTCCAAGAGACCCAGTACTTC
TRBV7-3	NA	TRBJ1-6	NA	CASSPGNSPLHF	TGTGCCAGCAGCCCAGGGAATTCACCCCTCCACTTT
TRBV10-3	NA	TRBJ1-6	NA	CAISESVGQTNSPLHF	TGTGCCATCAGTGAGTCGGTTGGTCAGACTAATTCACCCCTCCACTTT
TRBV5-1	once	TRBJ2-5	NA	CASSLDGKETQYF	TGCGCCAGCAGCTTGGACGGGAAAGAGACCCAGTACTTC
TRBV12-5	NA	TRBJ2-5	TRBD2	CASGLDIAGGRETQYF	TGTGCTAGTGGTTTGGACATAGCGGGGGGGAGAGAGACCCAGTACTTC
TRBV5-6	NA	TRBJ1-3	NA	CASSLRGAGNTIYF	TGTGCCAGCAGCTTGAGGGGCGCGGGAAACACCATATATTTT
TRBV2	many	TRBJ2-3	TRBD2	CASIRLAGGADTQYF	TGTGCCAGCATACGACTAGCGGGGGGGGCAGATACGCAGTATTTT
TRBV18	once	TRBJ2-4	NA	CASSPPQGLAKNIQYF	TGTGCCAGCTCACCACCACAGGGTCTAGCCAAAAACATTCAGTACTTC
TRBV11-2	NA	TRBJ2-5	TRBD1	CASSDRGRGETQYF	TGTGCCAGCAGCGACAGGGGGCGCGGAGAGACCCAGTACTTC
TRBV6-2/TRBV6-3	NA	TRBJ2-1	TRBD2	CASSPTSGGYNEQFF	TGTGCCAGCAGCCCCACTAGCGGGGGATACAATGAGCAGTTCTTC
TRBV30	once	TRBJ1-5	TRBD1	CAWSVGGSNQPQHF	TGTGCCTGGAGTGTAGGGGGCAGCAATCAGCCCCAGCATTTT
TRBV30	NA	TRBJ2-1	NA	CAWSNSFLSYNEQFF	TGTGCCTGGAGTAACAGCTTCCTCTCCTACAATGAGCAGTTCTTC
TRBV24-1	NA	TRBJ2-3	TRBD1	CATSDFGTGTDTQYF	TGTGCCACCAGTGATTTCGGGACAGGCACAGATACGCAGTATTTT
TRBV11-3	once	TRBJ1-4	TRBD1	CASSLDPTGRNEKLFF	TGTGCCAGCAGCTTAGATCCGACAGGGCGTAATGAAAAACTGTTTTTT
TRBV5-1	NA	TRBJ1-4	NA	CASSLLSTNEKLFF	TGCGCCAGCAGCTTGCTCTCAACTAATGAAAAACTGTTTTTT
TRBV27	NA	TRBJ1-3	NA	CASSSTGNTIYF	TGTGCCAGCAGTTCGACAGGAAACACCATATATTTT
TRBV7-2	NA	TRBJ2-1	NA	CASSLGRRDYNEQFF	TGTGCCAGCAGCTTAGGGCGCCGGGACTACAATGAGCAGTTCTTC
TRBV25-1	NA	TRBJ1-1	TRBD1	CASSEPGTANTEAFF	TGTGCCAGCAGTGAACCTGGGACAGCTAACACTGAAGCTTTCTTT
TRBV5-4	once	TRBJ2-3	TRBD1	CASSGTGDPSDTQYF	TGTGCCAGCAGCGGGACAGGGGACCCTAGTGATACGCAGTATTTT
TRBV3-1/TRBV3-2	NA	TRBJ2-5	NA	CASSHTGDAKETQYF	TGTGCCAGCAGCCACACAGGCGACGCAAAAGAGACCCAGTACTTC
TRBV19	NA	TRBJ2-5	TRBD1	CASSGDRGPQETQYF	TGTGCCAGTAGTGGGGACAGGGGCCCCCAAGAGACCCAGTACTTC
TRBV24-1	NA	TRBJ2-7	NA	CATSDLVRGSYEQYF	TGTGCCACCAGTGATTTGGTCCGGGGATCCTACGAGCAGTACTTC